The entry below gives a single TCR beta chain sequence along with its context. Original methodology: Counts of nucleated cells, estimated from reference gene primer amplification, were obtained. TCRdb keeps only in-frame clones here, not all; method: immunoSEQ multiplex PCR. The V and J calls and clone size were taken over from that table, and D and trimming were inferred from the DNA. Altogether over 65,000 clones are present, 86% being singletons, with the ten largest covering 25% to 30%. The data originate from a study of blood T cell repertoires in COVID-19. Study summary: Sites in the United States, Italy and Spain provided acute and convalescent COVID-19 samples. The analysed material was cDNA or gDNA that came from T cells, B-cell-depleted T cells, or PBMCs.

Germline values: CDR1 LNHDA, CDR2 SQIVND (reference sequence). The trim removed 2 bases at V and 2 bases at J, leaving 2 bases unmatched. This CDR3 comprises 14 residues. Sequences were obtained from peripheral blood. The receptor was isolated from a man aged 45 to 65 with active or convalescent COVID-19. The chain carries TRBV19 and TRBJ1-2, with 7 bases aligning to TRBD1. CDR3 region: CASSIRGRNYGYTF. In nucleotides, the CDR3 is TGTGCCAGTAGTATAAGGGGGCGCAACTATGGCTACACCTTC. The entire variable domain, with the rest obtained from reference TRBV19 and TRBJ1-2, is as follows: DGGITQSPKYLFRKEGQNVTLSCEQNLNHDAMYWYRQDPGQGLRLIYYSQIVNDFQKGDIAEGYSVSREKKESFPLTVTSAQKNPTAFYLCASSIRGRNYGYTFGSGTRLTVV.